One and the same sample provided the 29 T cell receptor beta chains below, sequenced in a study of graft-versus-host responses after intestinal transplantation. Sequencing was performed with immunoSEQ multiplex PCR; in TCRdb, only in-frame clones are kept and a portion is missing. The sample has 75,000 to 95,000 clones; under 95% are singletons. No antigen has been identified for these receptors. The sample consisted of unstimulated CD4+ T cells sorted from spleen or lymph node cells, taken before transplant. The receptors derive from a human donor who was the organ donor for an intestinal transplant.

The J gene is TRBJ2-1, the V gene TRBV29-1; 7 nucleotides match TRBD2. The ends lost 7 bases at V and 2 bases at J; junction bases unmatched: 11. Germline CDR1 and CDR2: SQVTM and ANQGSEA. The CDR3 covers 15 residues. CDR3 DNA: TGCAGCGCATCCCTGGGGGGGAACCCCTACAATGAGCAGTTCTTC. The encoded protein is CSASLGGNPYNEQFF.

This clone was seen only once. The CDR3 spells CASSLSGVTSGANVLTF. Here the CDR3 DNA reads TGTGCCAGCAGCTTAAGCGGTGTGACGTCTGGGGCCAACGTCCTGACTTTC. The chain employs TRBV28 and TRBJ2-6; a possible D gene is TRBD2 (5 bases). Germline assignment: CDR1 MDHEN and CDR2 SYDVKM. This CDR3 is 17 amino acids long. Trimming pared 6 bases from V and 1 base from J, leaving 16 bases between.

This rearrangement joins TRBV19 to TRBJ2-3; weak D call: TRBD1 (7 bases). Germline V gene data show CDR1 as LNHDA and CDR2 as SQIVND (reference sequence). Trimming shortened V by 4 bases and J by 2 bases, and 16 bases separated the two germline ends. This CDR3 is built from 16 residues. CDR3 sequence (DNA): TGTGCCAGTAGTAGAACGCGGGACAGAGCCACAGATACGCAGTATTTT. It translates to CASSRTRDRATDTQYF.

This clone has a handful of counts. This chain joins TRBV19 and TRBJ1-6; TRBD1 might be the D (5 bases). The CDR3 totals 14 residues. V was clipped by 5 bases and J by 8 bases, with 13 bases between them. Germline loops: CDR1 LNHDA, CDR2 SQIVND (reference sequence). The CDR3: CASSVTLRDSPLHF. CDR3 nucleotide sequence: TGTGCCAGTAGTGTAACTCTCAGGGATTCACCCCTCCACTTT.

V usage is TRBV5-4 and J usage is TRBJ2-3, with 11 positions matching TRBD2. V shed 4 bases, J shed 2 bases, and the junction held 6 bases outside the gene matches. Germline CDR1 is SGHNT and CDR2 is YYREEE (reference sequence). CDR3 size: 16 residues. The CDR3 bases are TGTGCCAGCAGCCCTGGACTAGCGGGCCTCACAGATACGCAGTATTTT. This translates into CASSPGLAGLTDTQYF.

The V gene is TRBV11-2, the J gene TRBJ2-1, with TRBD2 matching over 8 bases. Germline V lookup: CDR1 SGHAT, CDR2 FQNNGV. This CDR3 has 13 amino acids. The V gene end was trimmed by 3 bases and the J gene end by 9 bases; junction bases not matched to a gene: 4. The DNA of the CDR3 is TGTGCCAGCAGCTTGTGGCTAGCGGGTGAGCAGTTCTTC. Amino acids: CASSLWLAGEQFF.

The CDR3, as DNA: TGTGCCAGTAGTGTTCTAGCGGGGGCGCACAATGAGCAGTTCTTC. It codes for CASSVLAGAHNEQFF. The rearrangement links TRBV19 to TRBJ2-1, with 10 positions matching TRBD2. After removal of 5 bases from V and 5 bases from J, the junction contained 6 bases not matched to a gene. The germline CDR1 and CDR2 sequences are LNHDA and SQIVND (reference sequence). The CDR3 spans 15 residues.

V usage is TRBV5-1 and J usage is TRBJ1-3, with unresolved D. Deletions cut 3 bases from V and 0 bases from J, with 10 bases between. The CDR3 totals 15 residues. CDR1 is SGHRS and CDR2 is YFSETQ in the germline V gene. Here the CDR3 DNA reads TGCGCCAGCAGCTACATGGGGAGCTCTGGAAACACCATATATTTT. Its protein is CASSYMGSSGNTIYF.

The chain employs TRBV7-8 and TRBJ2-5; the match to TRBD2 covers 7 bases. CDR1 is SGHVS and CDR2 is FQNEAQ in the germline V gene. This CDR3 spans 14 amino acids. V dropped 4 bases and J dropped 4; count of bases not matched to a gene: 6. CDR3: CASSYGLVRETQYF. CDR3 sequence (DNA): TGTGCCAGCAGCTATGGACTAGTGCGAGAGACCCAGTACTTC.

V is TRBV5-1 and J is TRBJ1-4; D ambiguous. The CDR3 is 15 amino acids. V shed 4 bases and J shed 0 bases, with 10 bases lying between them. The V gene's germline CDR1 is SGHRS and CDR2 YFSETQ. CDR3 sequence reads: CASSTASATNEKLFF. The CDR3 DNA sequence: TGCGCCAGCAGCACAGCCTCCGCAACTAATGAAAAACTGTTTTTT.

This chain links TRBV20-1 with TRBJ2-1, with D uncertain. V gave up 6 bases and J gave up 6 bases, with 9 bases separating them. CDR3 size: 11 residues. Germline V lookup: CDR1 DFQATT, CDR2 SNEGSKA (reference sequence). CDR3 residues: CSARLSNEQFF. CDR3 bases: TGCAGTGCCCGATTGAGCAATGAGCAGTTCTTC.

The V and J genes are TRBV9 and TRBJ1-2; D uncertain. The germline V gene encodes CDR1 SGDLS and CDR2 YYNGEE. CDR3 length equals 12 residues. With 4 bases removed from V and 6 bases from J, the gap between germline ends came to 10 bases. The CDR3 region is CASSLPRNGYTF. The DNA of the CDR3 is TGTGCCAGCAGCCTCCCGAGGAATGGCTACACCTTC.

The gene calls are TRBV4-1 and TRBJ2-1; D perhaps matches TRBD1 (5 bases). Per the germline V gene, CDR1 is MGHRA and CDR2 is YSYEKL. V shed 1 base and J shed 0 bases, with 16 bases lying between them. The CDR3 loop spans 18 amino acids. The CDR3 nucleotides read TGCGCCAGCAGCCAAGCCTTTTCAGGGTTAACCTCCTACAATGAGCAGTTCTTC. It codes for CASSQAFSGLTSYNEQFF.

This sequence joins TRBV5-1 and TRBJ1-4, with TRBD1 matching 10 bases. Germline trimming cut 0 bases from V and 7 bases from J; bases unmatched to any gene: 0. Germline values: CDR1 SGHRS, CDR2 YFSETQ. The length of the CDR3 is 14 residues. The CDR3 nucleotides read TGCGCCAGCAGCTTGGGACAGGGGGCTGAAAAACTGTTTTTT. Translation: CASSLGQGAEKLFF.

CDR3 residues: CASLRDRGYEQYF. The DNA of the CDR3 is TGTGCCAGCCTAAGGGACAGGGGCTACGAGCAGTACTTC. The V gene is TRBV2, the J gene TRBJ2-7; 10 bases fit TRBD1. CDR1 and CDR2 (germline): SNHLY, FYNNEI. V lost 8 bases, J lost 3 bases, and 4 bases stayed unmatched. The CDR3 totals 13 residues.

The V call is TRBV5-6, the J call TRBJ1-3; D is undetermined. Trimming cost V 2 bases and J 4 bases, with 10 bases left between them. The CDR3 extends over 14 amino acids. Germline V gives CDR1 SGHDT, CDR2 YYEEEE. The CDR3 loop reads CASSLLDYGNTIYF. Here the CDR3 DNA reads TGTGCCAGCAGCTTATTGGACTACGGAAACACCATATATTTT.

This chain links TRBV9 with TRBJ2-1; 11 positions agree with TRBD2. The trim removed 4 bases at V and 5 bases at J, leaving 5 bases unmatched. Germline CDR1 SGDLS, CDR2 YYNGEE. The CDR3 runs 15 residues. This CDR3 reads CASSYIAGGHNEQFF. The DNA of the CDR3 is TGTGCCAGCAGCTATATAGCGGGGGGGCACAATGAGCAGTTCTTC.

This chain's CDR3 is CASSLDRSTDTQYF. The CDR3 nucleotides are TGTGCCAGCAGTTTAGACAGGAGCACAGATACGCAGTATTTT. The gene calls are TRBV27 and TRBJ2-3; D may be TRBD1 (6 bases). In germline, CDR1 is MNHEY, CDR2 SMNVEV (reference sequence). Trimming pared 2 bases from V and 0 bases from J, leaving 6 bases between. The CDR3 is 14 amino acids.

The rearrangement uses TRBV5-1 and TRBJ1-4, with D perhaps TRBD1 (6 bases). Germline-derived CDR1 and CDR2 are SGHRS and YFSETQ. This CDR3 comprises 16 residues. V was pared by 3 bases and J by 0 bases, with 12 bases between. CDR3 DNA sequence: TGCGCCAGCAGCTGGGGGACAATAGCAACTAATGAAAAACTGTTTTTT. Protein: CASSWGTIATNEKLFF. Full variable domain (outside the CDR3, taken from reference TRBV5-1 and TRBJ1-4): KAGVTQTPRYLIKTRGQQVTLSCSPISGHRSVSWYQQTPGQGLQFLFEYFSETQRNKGNFPGRFSGRQFSNSRSEMNVSTLELGDSALYLCASSWGTIATNEKLFFGSGTQLSVL.

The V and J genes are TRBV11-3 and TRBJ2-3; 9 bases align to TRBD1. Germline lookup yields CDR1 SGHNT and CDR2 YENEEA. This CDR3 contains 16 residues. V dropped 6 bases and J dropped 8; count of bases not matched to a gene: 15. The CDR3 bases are TGTGCCAGCAGACCCGGGACAGGGAACCCGTGGGGTACGCAGTATTTT. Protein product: CASRPGTGNPWGTQYF.

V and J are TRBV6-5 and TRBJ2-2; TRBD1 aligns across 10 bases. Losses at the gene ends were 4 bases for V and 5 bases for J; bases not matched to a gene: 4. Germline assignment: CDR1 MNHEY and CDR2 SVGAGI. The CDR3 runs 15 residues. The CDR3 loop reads CASSSDRGRTGELFF. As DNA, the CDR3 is TGTGCCAGCAGTTCTGACAGGGGGCGGACCGGGGAGCTGTTTTTT.

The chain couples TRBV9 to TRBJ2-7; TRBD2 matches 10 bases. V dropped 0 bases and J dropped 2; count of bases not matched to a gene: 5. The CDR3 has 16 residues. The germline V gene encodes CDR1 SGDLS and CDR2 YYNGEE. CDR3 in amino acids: CASSVGPAGGTYEQYF. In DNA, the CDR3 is TGTGCCAGCAGCGTAGGACCAGCGGGGGGGACCTACGAGCAGTACTTC.

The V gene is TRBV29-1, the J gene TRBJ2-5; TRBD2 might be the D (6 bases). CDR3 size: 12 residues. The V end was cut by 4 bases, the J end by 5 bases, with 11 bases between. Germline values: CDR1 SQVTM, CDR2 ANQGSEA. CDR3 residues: CSVGLVGETQYF. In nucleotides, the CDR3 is TGCAGCGTTGGACTAGTTGGGGAGACCCAGTACTTC.

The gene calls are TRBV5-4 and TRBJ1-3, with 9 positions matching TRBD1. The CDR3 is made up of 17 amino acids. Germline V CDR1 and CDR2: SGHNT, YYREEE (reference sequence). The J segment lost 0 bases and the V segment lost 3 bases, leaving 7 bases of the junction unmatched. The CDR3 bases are TGTGCCAGCAGCTCGGGACAGGGAGCTCGCTCTGGAAACACCATATATTTT. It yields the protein CASSSGQGARSGNTIYF.

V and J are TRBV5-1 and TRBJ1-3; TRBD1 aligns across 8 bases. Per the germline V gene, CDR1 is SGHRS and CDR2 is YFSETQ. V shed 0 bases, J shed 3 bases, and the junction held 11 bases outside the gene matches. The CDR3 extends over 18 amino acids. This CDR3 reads CASSLDVQGDYFGNTIYF. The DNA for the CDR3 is TGCGCCAGCAGCTTGGACGTACAGGGGGACTACTTTGGAAACACCATATATTTT.

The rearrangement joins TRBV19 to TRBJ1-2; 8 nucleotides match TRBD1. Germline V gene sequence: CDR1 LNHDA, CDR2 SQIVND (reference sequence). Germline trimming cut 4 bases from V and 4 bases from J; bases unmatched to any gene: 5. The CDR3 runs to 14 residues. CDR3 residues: CASSTDRVGYGYTF. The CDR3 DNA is TGTGCCAGTAGTACGGACAGGGTGGGCTATGGCTACACCTTC. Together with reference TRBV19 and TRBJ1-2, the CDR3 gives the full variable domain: DGGITQSPKYLFRKEGQNVTLSCEQNLNHDAMYWYRQDPGQGLRLIYYSQIVNDFQKGDIAEGYSVSREKKESFPLTVTSAQKNPTAFYLCASSTDRVGYGYTFGSGTRLTVV.

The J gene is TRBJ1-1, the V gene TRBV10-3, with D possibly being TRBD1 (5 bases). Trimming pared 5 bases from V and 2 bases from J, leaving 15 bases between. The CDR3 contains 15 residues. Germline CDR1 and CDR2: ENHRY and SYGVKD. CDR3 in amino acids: CAISPAGSTNTEAFF. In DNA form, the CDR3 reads TGTGCCATCAGTCCGGCAGGGTCCACAAACACTGAAGCTTTCTTT.

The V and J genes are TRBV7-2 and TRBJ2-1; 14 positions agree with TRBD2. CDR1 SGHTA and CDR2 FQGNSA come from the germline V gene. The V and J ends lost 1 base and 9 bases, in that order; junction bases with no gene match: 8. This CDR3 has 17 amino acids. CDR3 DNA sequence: TGTGCCAGCAGCTTAGTCCCGGGACTAGCGGGAGCAGGTGAGCAGTTCTTC. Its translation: CASSLVPGLAGAGEQFF. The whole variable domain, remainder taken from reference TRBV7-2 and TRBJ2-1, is GAGVSQSPSNKVTEKGKDVELRCDPISGHTALYWYRQSLGQGLEFLIYFQGNSAPDKSGLPSDRFSAERTGGSVSTLTIQRTQQEDSAVYLCASSLVPGLAGAGEQFFGPGTRLTVL.

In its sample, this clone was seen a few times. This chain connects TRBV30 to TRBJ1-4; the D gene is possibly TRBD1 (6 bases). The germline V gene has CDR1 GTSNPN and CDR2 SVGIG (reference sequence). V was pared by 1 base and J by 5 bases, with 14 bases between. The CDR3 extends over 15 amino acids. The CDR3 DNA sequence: TGTGCCTGGAGTGCAGAGGACAGTAGGAATGAAAAACTGTTTTTT. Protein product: CAWSAEDSRNEKLFF.